Listed below are T cell receptor beta chains from one sample, sequenced in a study of T cells after yellow fever vaccination. TCRdb re-called the 5' RACE reads with MiXCR, one entry per CDR3 protein. Here the sample spans a few hundred thousand distinct CDR3 sequences, under 9% being singletons. The input for sequencing was CD4+ T cells sorted from PBMCs, taken 5 days after the yellow fever booster vaccination. All receptors derive from a man between 18 and 35 years old who received the YFV17D yellow fever vaccine. CDR3s include the opening cysteine and the closing phenylalanine or tryptophan. The order of the fields is clone size, D gene, J gene, V gene, CDR3 DNA, CDR3 protein. The D gene is left open where the match is weak. The size field is filled for only some rows; it gives once, few, many or a size class.

>NA|NA|TRBJ2-4|TRBV5-1
TGCGCCAGCAGCCCCTTCGATCTAGCCAAAAACATTCAGTACTTC
CASSPFDLAKNIQYF
>few|NA|TRBJ1-5|TRBV6-5
TGTGCCAGCAGTGCGCAGGGGATCCAACAGCCCCAGCATTTT
CASSAQGIQQPQHF
>NA|TRBD1|TRBJ1-1|TRBV5-1
TGCGCCAGCAGCTTGGTGGCAGGGGGCACGGGAACTGAAGCTTTCTTT
CASSLVAGGTGTEAFF
>many|NA|TRBJ2-3|TRBV12-5
TGTGCTAGTGGTTTGGCCCGGACAGCGACCTCAGATACGCAGTATTTT
CASGLARTATSDTQYF
>NA|NA|TRBJ1-6|TRBV7-8
TGTGCCAGCAGCTTAAGGTGGGGAGTTCGGTCACCCCTCCACTTT
CASSLRWGVRSPLHF
>NA|NA|TRBJ1-2|TRBV19
TGTGCCAGTAGTCGACCTCGGAGTAACTATGGCTACACCTTC
CASSRPRSNYGYTF
>NA|NA|TRBJ1-1|TRBV4-3
TGCGCCAGCAGCCAAGAGTCCTTCAACACTGAAGCTTTCTTT
CASSQESFNTEAFF
>few|NA|TRBJ2-7|TRBV7-8
TGTGCCAGCAGCTTAGGGCGGCACCCTTACGAGCAGTACTTC
CASSLGRHPYEQYF
>once|NA|TRBJ2-5|TRBV7-3
TGTGCCAGCAGCGCGGGGACCCAGGGGACCCAGTACTTC
CASSAGTQGTQYF
>NA|TRBD2|TRBJ2-2|TRBV7-2
TGTGCCAGCAGCTTAGGGGCTAGCGGGGTTGCCGGGGAGCTGTTTTTT
CASSLGASGVAGELFF
>many|NA|TRBJ1-5|TRBV7-2
TGTGCCAGCAGCTTAGGTTCGCGGGGCTCCGGCCAGCCCCAGCATTTT
CASSLGSRGSGQPQHF
>many|NA|TRBJ2-3|TRBV18
TGTGCCAGCTCACCATTAGAGAGCACAGATACGCAGTATTTT
CASSPLESTDTQYF
>NA|NA|TRBJ2-3|TRBV20-1
TGCAGTGCTAGAGGGACCGCAGGGAGCACAGATACGCAGTATTTT
CSARGTAGSTDTQYF
>few|NA|TRBJ1-5|TRBV4-1
TGCGCCAGCAGCCAAGAAGGAGGGCAGTACAATCAGCCCCAGCATTTT
CASSQEGGQYNQPQHF
>many|NA|TRBJ2-5|TRBV7-2
TGTGCCAGCAGCTTTGGGGGCGGCGGGGGTGAGACCCAGTACTTC
CASSFGGGGGETQYF
>many|NA|TRBJ2-2|TRBV11-2
TGTGCCAGCACGGTAGCCGGAACATCCGGGGAGCTGTTTTTT
CASTVAGTSGELFF
>few|NA|TRBJ2-7|TRBV6-5
TGTGCCAGCAGTTACCGGCCGGCGGCGGCCTACGAGCAGTACTTC
CASSYRPAAAYEQYF
>NA|TRBD2|TRBJ2-2|TRBV4-3
TGCGCCAGCAGCCAAGAATCTTGGACTAGCAACACCGGGGAGCTGTTTTTT
CASSQESWTSNTGELFF
>NA|TRBD1|TRBJ1-1|TRBV5-1
TGCGCCAGCAGCGAGGGGGCGTGGATGAACACTGAAGCTTTCTTT
CASSEGAWMNTEAFF
>NA|NA|TRBJ2-3|TRBV6-2/TRBV6-3
TGTGCCAGCAGCCGACAGATTTCTACGCAGTATTTT
CASSRQISTQYF
>many|NA|TRBJ1-3|TRBV7-8
TGTGCCAGCAGCCCTATCCCCAGGGGAACGACGGGTCGTGGAAACACCATATATTTT
CASSPIPRGTTGRGNTIYF
>NA|NA|TRBJ1-1|TRBV28
TGTGCCAGCAGTTTACCGTGGAAGAACACTGAAGCTTTCTTT
CASSLPWKNTEAFF
>few|NA|TRBJ2-2|TRBV4-1
TGCGCCAGCAGCCAAGATCAATGGGGTTTTGGGAACACCGGGGAGCTGTTTTTT
CASSQDQWGFGNTGELFF
>few|NA|TRBJ2-1|TRBV6-2/TRBV6-3
TGTGCCAGCAGTTACTATGCCAAGGGGCAGTTCTTC
CASSYYAKGQFF
>few|NA|TRBJ2-7|TRBV20-1
TGCAGTGCTAGATGGCAGGGTGTCTACGAGCAGTACTTC
CSARWQGVYEQYF
>few|TRBD1|TRBJ1-5|TRBV20-1
TGCAGTGCTCGCCTCCGGGACAGATCTTATCAGCCCCAGCATTTT
CSARLRDRSYQPQHF
>few|NA|TRBJ2-3|TRBV7-3
TGTGCCAGCAGCTTACTGGGGGTGGAGAGAAATACGCAGTATTTT
CASSLLGVERNTQYF
>NA|NA|TRBJ2-7|TRBV18
TGTGCCAGCTCAGGGGGCTTAAGCTCCTACGAGCAGTACTTC
CASSGGLSSYEQYF
>many|NA|TRBJ2-2|TRBV5-1
TGCGCCAGCAGCTTAGTCGCAGGGAACACCGGGGAGCTGTTTTTT
CASSLVAGNTGELFF
>many|NA|TRBJ1-1|TRBV7-9
TGTGCCAGCAGCTTAGGTCGAGGGGCAGCGTTGGGAGCTTTCTTT
CASSLGRGAALGAFF
>NA|NA|TRBJ1-5|TRBV20-1
TGCAGTGCCGTCAGGGATAGCAATCAGCCCCAGCATTTT
CSAVRDSNQPQHF
>few|NA|TRBJ1-1|TRBV6-5
TGTGCCAGCACCCCCTCGGGGGCCCCTGAAGCTTTCTTT
CASTPSGAPEAFF
>NA|NA|TRBJ2-5|TRBV5-4
TGTGCCAGCAGCTCCGACGAGGGCAAGTACTTC
CASSSDEGKYF
>NA|NA|TRBJ2-7|TRBV7-8
TGTGCCAGCAGTTCGGCGGCTCTTTCCTACGAGCAGTACTTC
CASSSAALSYEQYF
>few|NA|TRBJ1-2|TRBV11-2
TGTGCCAGCAGCTTAGGACAGGATCAGGGCTATGGCTACACCTTC
CASSLGQDQGYGYTF
>many|NA|TRBJ2-2|TRBV6-6
TGTGCCAGCAGTCCTTTGGGGGGAGCAATCACCGGGGAGCTGTTTTTT
CASSPLGGAITGELFF
>few|TRBD1|TRBJ1-5|TRBV7-2
TGTGCCAGCAGCTCCGGGACAGGCCACCTTGGGCCCCAGCATTTT
CASSSGTGHLGPQHF
>many|NA|TRBJ2-5|TRBV15
TGTGCCACCAGCAGGACAGAAGTGCAAGAGACCCAGTACTTC
CATSRTEVQETQYF
>NA|NA|TRBJ2-2|TRBV14
TGTGCCAGCAGCCTCCTCACGGGCTTACACGGGGAGCTGTTTTTT
CASSLLTGLHGELFF
>NA|NA|TRBJ2-1|TRBV5-1
TGCGCCAGCAGCGGGCGGGCGTACAATGAGCAGTTCTTC
CASSGRAYNEQFF
>many|NA|TRBJ1-2|TRBV27
TGTGCCAGCAGTTCCACAGGGACCCATGGCTACACCTTC
CASSSTGTHGYTF